In its sample, the clone carrying this TCR beta chain was seen a few times. Antigen specificity is unknown. This entry belongs to a study of CD8 T cells in ankylosing spondylitis. Regarding the study as a whole: Disease-associated clonotypes exhibited CD8+ identity and were relatively infrequent in peripheral blood. Ankylosing spondylitis blood seemed to carry a telltale TCR beta motif made of under ten highly homologous variants. Matched ankylosing spondylitis synovial fluid reportedly showed significant enrichment of disease-linked clones. Prior work had noted some motif variants in reactive arthritis blood and synovial fluid.

The CDR3 runs 12 residues. J lost 4 bases, V lost 8 bases, and 5 bases had no gene match. Scientists made TCR beta libraries using quantitative 5'-RACE with molecular barcodes. TCRdb itself ran the 5' RACE reads through MiXCR, one entry per CDR3 protein. Here the sample spans 700,000 or so distinct CDR3 sequences, roughly 20% being singletons. The origin of this receptor is a male donor with ankylosing spondylitis. This chain connects TRBV12-3 or TRBV12-4 to TRBJ2-7; 7 bases are a match to TRBD2. The material sequenced was blood, either unsorted or a sorted T cell fraction (not recorded which). CDR3 in DNA: TGTGCCAGCTGGGAGGGGATTTACGAGCAGTACTTC. This translates into CASWEGIYEQYF.